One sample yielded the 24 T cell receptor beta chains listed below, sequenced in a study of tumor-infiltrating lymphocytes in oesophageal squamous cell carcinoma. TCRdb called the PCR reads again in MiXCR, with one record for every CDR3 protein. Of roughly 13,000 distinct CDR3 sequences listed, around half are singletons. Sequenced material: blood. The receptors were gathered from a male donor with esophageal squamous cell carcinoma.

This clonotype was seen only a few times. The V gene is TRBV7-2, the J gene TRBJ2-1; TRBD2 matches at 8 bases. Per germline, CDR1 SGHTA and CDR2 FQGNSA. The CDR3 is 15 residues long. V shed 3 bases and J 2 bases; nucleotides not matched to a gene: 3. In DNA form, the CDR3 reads TGTGCCAGCAGCTTCTTTAGCGGGACCTACAATGAGCAGTTCTTC. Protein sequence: CASSFFSGTYNEQFF. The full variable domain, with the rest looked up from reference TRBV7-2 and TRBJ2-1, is GAGVSQSPSNKVTEKGKDVELRCDPISGHTALYWYRQSLGQGLEFLIYFQGNSAPDKSGLPSDRFSAERTGGSVSTLTIQRTQQEDSAVYLCASSFFSGTYNEQFFGPGTRLTVL.

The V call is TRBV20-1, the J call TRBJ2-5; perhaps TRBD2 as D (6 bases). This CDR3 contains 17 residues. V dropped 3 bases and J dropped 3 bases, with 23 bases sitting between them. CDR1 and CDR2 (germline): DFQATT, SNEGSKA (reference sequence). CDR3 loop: CSAREASAPLREETQYF. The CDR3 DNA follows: TGCAGTGCTAGGGAAGCTAGCGCCCCGCTCCGGGAAGAGACCCAGTACTTC.

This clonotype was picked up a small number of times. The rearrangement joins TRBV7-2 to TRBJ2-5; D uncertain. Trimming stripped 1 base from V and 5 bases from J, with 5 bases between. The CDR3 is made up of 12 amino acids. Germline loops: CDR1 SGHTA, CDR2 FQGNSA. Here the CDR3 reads CASSLDRETQYF. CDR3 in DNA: TGTGCCAGCAGCTTAGATCGGGAGACCCAGTACTTC.

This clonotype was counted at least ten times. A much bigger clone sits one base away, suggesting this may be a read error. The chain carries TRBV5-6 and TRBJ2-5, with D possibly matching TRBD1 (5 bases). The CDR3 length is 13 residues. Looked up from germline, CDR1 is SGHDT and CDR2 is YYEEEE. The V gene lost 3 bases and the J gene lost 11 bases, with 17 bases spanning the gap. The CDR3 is CASSSTLDNEQYF. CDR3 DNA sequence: TGTGCCAGCAGCTCCACTTTGGACAATGAGCAGTACTTC.

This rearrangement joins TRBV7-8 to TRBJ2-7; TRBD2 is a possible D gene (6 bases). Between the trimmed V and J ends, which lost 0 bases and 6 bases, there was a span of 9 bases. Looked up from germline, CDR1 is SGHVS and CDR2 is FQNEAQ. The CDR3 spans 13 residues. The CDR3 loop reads CASSLARDGEQYF. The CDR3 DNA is TGTGCCAGCAGCTTAGCGCGGGATGGCGAGCAGTACTTC.

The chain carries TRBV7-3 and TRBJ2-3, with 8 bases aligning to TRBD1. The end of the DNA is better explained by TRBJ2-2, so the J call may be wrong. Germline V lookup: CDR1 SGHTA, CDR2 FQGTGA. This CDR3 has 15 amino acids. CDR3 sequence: CASRPPGQVSGELFF. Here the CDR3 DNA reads TGTGCCAGCAGGCCGCCGGGACAGGTTTCCGGGGAGCTGTTTTTT.

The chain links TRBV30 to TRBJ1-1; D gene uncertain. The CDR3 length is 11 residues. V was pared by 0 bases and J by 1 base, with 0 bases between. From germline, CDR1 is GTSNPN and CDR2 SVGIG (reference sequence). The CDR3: CAWSVNTEAFF. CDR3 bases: TGTGCCTGGAGTGTGAACACTGAAGCTTTCTTT.

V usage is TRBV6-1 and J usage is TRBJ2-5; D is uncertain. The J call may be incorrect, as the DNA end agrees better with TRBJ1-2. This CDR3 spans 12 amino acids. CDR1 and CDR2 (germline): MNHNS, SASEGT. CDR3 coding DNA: TGTGCCACGATCAGGCAGAACTATGGCTACACCTTC. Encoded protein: CATIRQNYGYTF.

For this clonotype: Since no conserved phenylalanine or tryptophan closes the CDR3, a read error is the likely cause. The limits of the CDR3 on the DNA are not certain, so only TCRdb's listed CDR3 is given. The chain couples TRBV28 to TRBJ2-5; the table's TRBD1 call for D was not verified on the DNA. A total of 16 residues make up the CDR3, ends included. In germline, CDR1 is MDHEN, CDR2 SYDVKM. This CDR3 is CASSNRGPNYGYTFGS.

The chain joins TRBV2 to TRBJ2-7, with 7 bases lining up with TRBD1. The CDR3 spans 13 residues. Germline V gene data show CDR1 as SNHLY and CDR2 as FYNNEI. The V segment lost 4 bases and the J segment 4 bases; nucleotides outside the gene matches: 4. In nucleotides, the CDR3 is TGTGCCAGCAGTGGGGACAGATTGTACGAGCAGTACTTC. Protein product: CASSGDRLYEQYF.

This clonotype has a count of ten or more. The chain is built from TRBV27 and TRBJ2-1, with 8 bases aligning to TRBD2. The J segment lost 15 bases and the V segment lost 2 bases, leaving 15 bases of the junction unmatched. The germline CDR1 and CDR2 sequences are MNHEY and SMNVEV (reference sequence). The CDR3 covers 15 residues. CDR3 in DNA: TGTGCCAGCAGTTTAAGTCTGGCGGGGGGAATGGAATGGTTCTTC. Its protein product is CASSLSLAGGMEWFF.

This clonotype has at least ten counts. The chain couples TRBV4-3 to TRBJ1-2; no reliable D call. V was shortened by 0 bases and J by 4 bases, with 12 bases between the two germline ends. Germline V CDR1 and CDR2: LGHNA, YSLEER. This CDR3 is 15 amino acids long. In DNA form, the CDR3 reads TGCGCCAGCAGCCAAGACTCTACCAGTGCCTATGGCTACACCTTC. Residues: CASSQDSTSAYGYTF.

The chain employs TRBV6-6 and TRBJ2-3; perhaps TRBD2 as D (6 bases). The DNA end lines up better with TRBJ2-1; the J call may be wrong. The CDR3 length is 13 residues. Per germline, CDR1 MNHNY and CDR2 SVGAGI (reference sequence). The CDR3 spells CASSSNVGGDQFF. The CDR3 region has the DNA TGTGCCAGCAGCTCGAACGTCGGCGGGGACCAGTTCTTC.

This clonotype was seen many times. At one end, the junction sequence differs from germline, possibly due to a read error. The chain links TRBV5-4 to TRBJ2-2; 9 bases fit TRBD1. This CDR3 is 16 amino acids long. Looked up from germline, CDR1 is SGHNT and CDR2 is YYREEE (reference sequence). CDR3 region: CASSAGQGRTAGELFF. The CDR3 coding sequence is TGCGCCAGCAGCGCCGGACAGGGGAGGACTGCCGGGGAGCTGTTTTTT.

This CDR3 reads CASSKTSGRKETQYF. CDR3 coding DNA: TGTGCCAGCAGTAAAACTAGCGGGAGGAAGGAGACCCAGTACTTC. This chain links TRBV6-8 with TRBJ2-5; 12 bases line up with TRBD2. CDR1 is MNHGY and CDR2 is SAAAGT in the germline V gene. V dropped 5 bases and J dropped 5; count of bases not matched to a gene: 6. This CDR3 region has 15 residues.

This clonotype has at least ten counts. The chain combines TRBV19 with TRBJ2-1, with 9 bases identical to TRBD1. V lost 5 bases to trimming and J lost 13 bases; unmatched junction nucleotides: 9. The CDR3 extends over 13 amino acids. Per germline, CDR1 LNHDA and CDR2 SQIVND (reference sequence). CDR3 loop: CASSGGQGQTQFF. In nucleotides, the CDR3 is TGTGCCAGTAGTGGGGGACAGGGACAGACCCAGTTCTTC.

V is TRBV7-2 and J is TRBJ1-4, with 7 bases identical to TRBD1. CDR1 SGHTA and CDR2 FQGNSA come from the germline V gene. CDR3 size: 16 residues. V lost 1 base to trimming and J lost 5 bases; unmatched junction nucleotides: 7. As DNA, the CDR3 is TGTGCCAGCAGCTTAGAACCGGGACAGAGAAATGAAAAACTGTTTTTT. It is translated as CASSLEPGQRNEKLFF. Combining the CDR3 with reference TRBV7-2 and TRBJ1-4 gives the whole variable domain GAGVSQSPSNKVTEKGKDVELRCDPISGHTALYWYRQSLGQGLEFLIYFQGNSAPDKSGLPSDRFSAERTGGSVSTLTIQRTQQEDSAVYLCASSLEPGQRNEKLFFGSGTQLSVL.

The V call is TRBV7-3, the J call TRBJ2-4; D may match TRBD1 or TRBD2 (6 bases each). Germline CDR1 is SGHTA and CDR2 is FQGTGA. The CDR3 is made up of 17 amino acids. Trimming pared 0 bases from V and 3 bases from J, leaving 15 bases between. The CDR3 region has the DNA TGTGCCAGCAGCTTAACGTTTACAGGGAGGAGCAAAAACATTCAGTACTTC. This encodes CASSLTFTGRSKNIQYF.

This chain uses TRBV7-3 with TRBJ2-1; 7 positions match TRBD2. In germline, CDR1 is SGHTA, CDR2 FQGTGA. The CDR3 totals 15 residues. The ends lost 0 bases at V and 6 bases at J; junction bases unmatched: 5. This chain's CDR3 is CASSLTSPSGNEQFF. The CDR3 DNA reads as TGTGCCAGCAGCTTAACCTCCCCTAGCGGCAATGAGCAGTTCTTC.

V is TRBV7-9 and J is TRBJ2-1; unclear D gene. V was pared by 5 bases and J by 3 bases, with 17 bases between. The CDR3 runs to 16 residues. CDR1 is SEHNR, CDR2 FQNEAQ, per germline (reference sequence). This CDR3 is CASSKSGRFLYNEQFF. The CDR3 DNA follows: TGTGCCAGCAGCAAAAGTGGGCGGTTTCTCTACAATGAGCAGTTCTTC.

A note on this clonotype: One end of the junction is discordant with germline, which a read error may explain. Here the CDR3 reads CASSYLAAGLAAYEQYF. For the CDR3, the DNA is TGTGCCAGCAGTTACCTAGCGGCGGGACTAGCGGCCTACGAGCAGTACTTT. The genes are TRBV6-1 and TRBJ1-6; a possible D gene is TRBD1 (5 bases). There are 17 residues in the CDR3. Germline V gene sequence: CDR1 MNHNS, CDR2 SASEGT.

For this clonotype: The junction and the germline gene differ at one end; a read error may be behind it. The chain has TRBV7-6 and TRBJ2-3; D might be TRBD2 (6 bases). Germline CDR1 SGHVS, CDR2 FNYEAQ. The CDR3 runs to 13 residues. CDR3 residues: CASSRIAADTQYF. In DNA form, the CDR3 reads TGTGCCAGCAGCAGAATAGCGGCAGATACGCAGTACTTT.

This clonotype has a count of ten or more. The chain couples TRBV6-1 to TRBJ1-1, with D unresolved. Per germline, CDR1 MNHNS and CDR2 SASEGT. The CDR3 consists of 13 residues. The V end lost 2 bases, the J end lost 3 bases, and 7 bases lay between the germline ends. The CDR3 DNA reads TGTGCCAGCAGTGAATACGGGTACACTGAAGCTTTCTTT. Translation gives CASSEYGYTEAFF.

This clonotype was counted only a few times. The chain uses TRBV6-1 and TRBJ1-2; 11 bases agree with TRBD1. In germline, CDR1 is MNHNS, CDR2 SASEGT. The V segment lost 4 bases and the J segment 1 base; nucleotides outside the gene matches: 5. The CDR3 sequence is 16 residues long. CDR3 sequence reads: CASSVGQGAYNYGYTF. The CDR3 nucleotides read TGTGCCAGCAGTGTCGGACAGGGGGCTTATAACTATGGCTACACCTTC.